This is a list of T cell receptor beta chains from one sample in a study of blood T cell repertoires in COVID-19. Generated by immunoSEQ multiplex PCR, the TCRdb table keeps only in-frame clones and is missing some. The sample lists about 320,000 clones, approximately 90% occurring once. The sample taken for sequencing was PBMCs or T cells enriched from blood (not recorded which). Receptors originate from a woman aged 25-40 years who had been exposed to COVID-19. The CDR3 runs from the conserved cysteine through the conserved F or W. The D gene is left open where the match is weak. Where a row states a size, it is once, few, many or the class of an expanded clone; other rows omit it.

clone size: .
V gene: TRBV12-5
J gene: TRBJ2-7
D gene: TRBD1
CDR3 protein: CASGPRDRGPEQYF
CDR3 DNA: TGTGCTAGTGGTCCCCGGGACAGGGGGCCTGAGCAGTACTTC

clone size: .
V gene: TRBV24-1
J gene: TRBJ1-2
D gene: .
CDR3 protein: CATSDVDSIYGYTF
CDR3 DNA: TGTGCCACCAGTGATGTGGACAGTATCTATGGCTACACCTTC

clone size: .
V gene: TRBV6-5
J gene: TRBJ2-5
D gene: TRBD2
CDR3 protein: CASGGRGEIRETQYF
CDR3 DNA: TGTGCCAGCGGCGGGCGGGGGGAGATAAGAGAGACCCAGTACTTC

clone size: .
V gene: TRBV5-6
J gene: TRBJ1-2
D gene: TRBD1
CDR3 protein: CASSIVYEDREDGYTF
CDR3 DNA: TGTGCCAGCAGCATAGTATACGAGGACAGGGAGGATGGCTACACCTTC

clone size: .
V gene: TRBV6-6
J gene: TRBJ1-2
D gene: .
CDR3 protein: CASSYDQGYGYTF
CDR3 DNA: TGTGCCAGCAGTTACGATCAGGGCTATGGCTACACCTTC

clone size: .
V gene: TRBV11-2
J gene: TRBJ1-1
D gene: TRBD1
CDR3 protein: CASSSPGQRYTEAFF
CDR3 DNA: TGTGCCAGCAGCTCACCGGGACAGAGATACACTGAAGCTTTCTTT

clone size: once
V gene: TRBV21-1
J gene: TRBJ1-5
D gene: .
CDR3 protein: CASSPLGGGSNQPQHF
CDR3 DNA: TGTGCCAGCAGTCCCCTGGGGGGTGGTAGCAATCAGCCCCAGCATTTT

clone size: .
V gene: TRBV7-9
J gene: TRBJ1-4
D gene: .
CDR3 protein: CASSFETAFTTNEKLFF
CDR3 DNA: TGTGCCAGCAGCTTCGAGACAGCCTTCACAACTAATGAAAAACTGTTTTTT

clone size: .
V gene: TRBV6-9
J gene: TRBJ2-3
D gene: TRBD1
CDR3 protein: CASSYFSGGGTDTQYF
CDR3 DNA: TGTGCCAGCAGTTACTTCTCAGGGGGCGGCACAGATACGCAGTATTTT

clone size: once
V gene: TRBV5-1
J gene: TRBJ2-7
D gene: .
CDR3 protein: CASSFTQGSYEQYF
CDR3 DNA: TGCGCCAGCAGCTTTACACAGGGTTCCTACGAGCAGTACTTC

clone size: .
V gene: TRBV5-1
J gene: TRBJ1-3
D gene: .
CDR3 protein: CASSLLGASGNTIYF
CDR3 DNA: TGCGCCAGCAGCTTGCTTGGGGCTTCAGGAAACACCATATATTTT

clone size: .
V gene: TRBV27
J gene: TRBJ2-5
D gene: .
CDR3 protein: CASTPLAGRAQRETQYF
CDR3 DNA: TGTGCCAGCACCCCCTTGGCAGGAAGAGCCCAGCGGGAGACCCAGTACTTC

clone size: .
V gene: TRBV13
J gene: TRBJ2-3
D gene: TRBD1
CDR3 protein: CASSLTGTDTQYF
CDR3 DNA: TGTGCCAGCAGCCTGACAGGGACAGATACGCAGTATTTT

clone size: .
V gene: TRBV29-1
J gene: TRBJ2-2
D gene: TRBD1
CDR3 protein: CSAWTGSDTGELFF
CDR3 DNA: TGCAGCGCCTGGACAGGGAGTGACACCGGGGAGCTGTTTTTT

clone size: .
V gene: TRBV21-1
J gene: TRBJ1-5
D gene: .
CDR3 protein: CASSKPRTSNQPQHF
CDR3 DNA: TGTGCCAGCAGCAAACCAAGGACAAGCAATCAGCCCCAGCATTTT

clone size: .
V gene: TRBV7-9
J gene: TRBJ1-3
D gene: .
CDR3 protein: CASSQTGTRGNTIYF
CDR3 DNA: TGTGCCAGCAGCCAAACAGGAACCCGTGGAAACACCATATATTTT

clone size: once
V gene: TRBV9
J gene: TRBJ1-6
D gene: .
CDR3 protein: CASSVAPSSYNSPLHF
CDR3 DNA: TGTGCCAGCAGCGTCGCCCCGAGCTCCTATAATTCACCCCTCCACTTT

clone size: .
V gene: TRBV30
J gene: TRBJ1-2
D gene: .
CDR3 protein: CAWSALLQGANYGYTF
CDR3 DNA: TGTGCCTGGAGCGCACTATTACAGGGAGCCAACTATGGCTACACCTTC

clone size: .
V gene: TRBV7-8
J gene: TRBJ1-4
D gene: TRBD1
CDR3 protein: CASSRRTGDEKLFF
CDR3 DNA: TGTGCCAGCAGCCGAAGGACAGGAGACGAAAAACTGTTTTTT

clone size: .
V gene: TRBV29-1
J gene: TRBJ2-5
D gene: TRBD2
CDR3 protein: CSAEPGGKETQYF
CDR3 DNA: TGCAGCGCCGAGCCGGGGGGGAAAGAGACCCAGTACTTC